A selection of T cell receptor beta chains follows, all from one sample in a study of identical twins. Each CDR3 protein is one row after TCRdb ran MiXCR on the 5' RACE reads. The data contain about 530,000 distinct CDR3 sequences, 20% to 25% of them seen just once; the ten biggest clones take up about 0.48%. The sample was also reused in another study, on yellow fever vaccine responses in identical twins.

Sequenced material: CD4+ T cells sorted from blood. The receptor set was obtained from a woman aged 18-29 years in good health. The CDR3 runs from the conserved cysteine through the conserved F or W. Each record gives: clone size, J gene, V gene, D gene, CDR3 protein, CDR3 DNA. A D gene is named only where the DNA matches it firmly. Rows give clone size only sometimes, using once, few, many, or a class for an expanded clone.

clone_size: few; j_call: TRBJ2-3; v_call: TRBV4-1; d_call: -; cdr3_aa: CASSQGDGLSTDTQYF; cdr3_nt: TGCGCCAGCAGCCAAGGGGACGGACTTAGCACAGATACGCAGTATTTT
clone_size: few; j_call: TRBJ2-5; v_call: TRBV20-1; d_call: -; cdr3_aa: CSARPGGVQETQYF; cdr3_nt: TGCAGCGCCAGGCCGGGCGGGGTCCAAGAGACCCAGTACTTC
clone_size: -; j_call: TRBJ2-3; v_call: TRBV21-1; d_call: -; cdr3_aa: CASTDREGDTQYF; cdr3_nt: TGTGCCAGCACCGACAGGGAGGGAGATACGCAGTATTTT
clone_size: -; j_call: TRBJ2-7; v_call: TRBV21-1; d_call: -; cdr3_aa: CASSKRLVRATHRAGGDEQYF; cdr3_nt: TGTGCCAGCAGCAAAAGGCTCGTAAGGGCCACGCATCGAGCAGGAGGGGACGAGCAGTACTTC
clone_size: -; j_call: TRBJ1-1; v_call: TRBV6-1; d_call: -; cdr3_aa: CASSELTSRGTEAFF; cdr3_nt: TGTGCCAGCAGTGAATTGACCTCCCGTGGGACTGAAGCTTTCTTT
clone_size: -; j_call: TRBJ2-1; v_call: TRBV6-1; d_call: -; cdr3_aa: CAVANPGPKAHEQFF; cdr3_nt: TGTGCCGTCGCGAATCCGGGACCAAAGGCCCATGAGCAGTTCTTC
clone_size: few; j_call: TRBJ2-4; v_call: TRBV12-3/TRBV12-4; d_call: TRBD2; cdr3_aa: CASMTAGAAKNIQYF; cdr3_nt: TGTGCCAGCATGACGGCGGGAGCGGCCAAAAACATTCAGTACTTC
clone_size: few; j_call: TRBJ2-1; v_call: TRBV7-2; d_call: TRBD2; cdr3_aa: CASSRTTSGKGVEQFF; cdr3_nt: TGTGCCAGCAGCCGTACGACTAGCGGGAAGGGGGTTGAGCAGTTCTTC
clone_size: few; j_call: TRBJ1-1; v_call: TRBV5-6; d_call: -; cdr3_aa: CASSMQMAGGFF; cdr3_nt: TGTGCCAGCAGCATGCAGATGGCCGGAGGTTTCTTT
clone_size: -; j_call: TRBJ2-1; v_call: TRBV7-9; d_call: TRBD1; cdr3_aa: CASSFWTGGYNEQFF; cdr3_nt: TGTGCCAGCAGCTTCTGGACAGGGGGCTACAATGAGCAGTTCTTC
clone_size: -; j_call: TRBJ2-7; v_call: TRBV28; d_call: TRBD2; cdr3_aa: CASNQVGTSGSYEQYF; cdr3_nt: TGTGCCAGCAACCAGGTGGGGACTAGCGGCTCCTACGAGCAGTACTTC
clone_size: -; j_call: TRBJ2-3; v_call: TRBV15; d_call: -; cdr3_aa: CATSRDHALSTDTQYF; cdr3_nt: TGTGCCACCAGCAGAGATCACGCTTTGAGCACAGATACGCAGTATTTT
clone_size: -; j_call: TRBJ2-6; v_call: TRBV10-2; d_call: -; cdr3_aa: CASDNSGANVLTF; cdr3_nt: TGCGCCAGCGATAATTCTGGGGCCAACGTCCTGACTTTC
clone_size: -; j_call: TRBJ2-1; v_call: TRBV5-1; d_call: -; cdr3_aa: CASAGLDRNYNEQFF; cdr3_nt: TGCGCCAGCGCAGGCCTTGACAGGAATTACAATGAGCAGTTCTTC
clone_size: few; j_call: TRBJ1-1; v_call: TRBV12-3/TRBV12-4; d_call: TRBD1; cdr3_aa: CASSWGDRGRRAFF; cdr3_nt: TGTGCCAGCAGTTGGGGGGACAGGGGGCGCCGGGCTTTCTTT
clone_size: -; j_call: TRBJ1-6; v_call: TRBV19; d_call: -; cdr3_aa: CASRQGRSPLHF; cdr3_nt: TGTGCCAGTAGACAGGGTCGTTCACCCCTCCACTTT
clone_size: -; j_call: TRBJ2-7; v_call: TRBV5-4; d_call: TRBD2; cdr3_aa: CASSPRTSAILDEQYF; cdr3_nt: TGTGCCAGCAGCCCACGGACTAGCGCGATTCTGGACGAGCAGTACTTC
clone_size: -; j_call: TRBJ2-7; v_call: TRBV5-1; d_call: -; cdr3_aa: CASSPRQGTAYEQYF; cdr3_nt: TGCGCCAGCAGCCCGCGCCAAGGGACGGCCTACGAGCAGTACTTC
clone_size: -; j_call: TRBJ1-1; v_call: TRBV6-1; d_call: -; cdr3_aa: CASGGFGAVNTEAFF; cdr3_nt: TGTGCCAGCGGGGGGTTCGGGGCGGTGAACACTGAAGCTTTCTTT
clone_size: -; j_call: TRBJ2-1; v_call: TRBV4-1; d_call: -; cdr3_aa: CASSQVGARDGEQFF; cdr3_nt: TGCGCCAGCAGCCAAGTAGGGGCCAGGGATGGCGAGCAGTTCTTC